Presented here are 3 T cell receptor beta chains from one specimen sequenced in a study of blood T cell repertoires in COVID-19. Some clones are missing from TCRdb's copy, which holds only in-frame ones; the method was immunoSEQ multiplex PCR. The sample yields about 380,000 clones, around 87% seen once. Sequenced material: PBMCs or T cells enriched from blood (not recorded which). The receptors originated from a man between 25 and 39 years old who had recovered from COVID-19.

This chain uses TRBV6-5 with TRBJ1-1; D is perhaps TRBD1 (5 bases). Trimming removed 6 bases at V and 1 base at J, with 9 bases between. CDR1 and CDR2 (germline): MNHEY, SVGAGI. The CDR3 sequence is 13 residues long. CDR3 loop: CASRLQENTEAFF. In DNA, the CDR3 is TGTGCCAGCAGGTTACAGGAGAACACTGAAGCTTTCTTT.

Concerning this clone: Other nucleotide sequences from this sample produce the same CDR3. The chain combines TRBV12-3 or TRBV12-4 with TRBJ1-1; 7 nucleotides line up with TRBD1. The ends lost 5 bases at V and 3 bases at J; junction bases unmatched: 3. The CDR3 has 13 residues. CDR3 loop: CASSLRGDTEAFF. The CDR3 nucleotides read TGTGCCAGCAGTCTCAGGGGGGACACTGAAGCTTTCTTT.

This chain joins TRBV27 and TRBJ1-2; 9 positions agree with TRBD1. Germline V lookup: CDR1 MNHEY, CDR2 SMNVEV (reference sequence). V gave up 5 bases and J gave up 6 bases; unmatched junction bases: 10. The CDR3 extends over 15 amino acids. The CDR3 protein is CASSPGGQGLNGYTF. The DNA for the CDR3 is TGTGCCAGCAGTCCCGGGGGACAGGGTCTCAATGGCTACACCTTC.